This T cell receptor (beta chain) was recovered during a study of T cells in Graves' hyperthyroidism and ophthalmopathy (dated by TCRdb to between 2018 and 2021). For context, the study as a whole: Peripheral blood samples were taken at initial diagnosis, before any treatment was given. The paper describes TCR Vbeta CDR3 sequencing of around 130 peripheral blood samples, made up of around 41 ophthalmopathy patients, 70 to 75 hyperthyroidism patients and 17 progressor patients. The 95 to 100 discovery patients were divided at random into training and test sets in a 7:3 ratio. To identify distinguishing TCR V-J signatures, a discovery cohort of around 100 patients was used, comprising some 43 with Graves' ophthalmopathy and some 60 with stable Graves' hyperthyroidism. Whether ophthalmopathy could be predicted prospectively was tested in an independent validation cohort made up of approximately 19 hyperthyroidism patients plus 17 patients who later progressed to ophthalmopathy. In addition, the study compared T-cell repertoires in thyroid tissue and in blood from roughly six Graves' hyperthyroidism patients. Following sampling, methimazole starting at 30 mg daily was given to hyperthyroidism patients, and high-dose intravenous methylprednisolone was given to ophthalmopathy patients. On the study overall, not on this receptor specifically: Sample size was not statistically predetermined, and blinding of investigators to group allocation was not performed. Most expanded thyroid clonotypes (frequency above 0.001) were also detected in blood, suggesting blood repertoires may reflect thyroid immune responses. A 13 V-J signature model separated ophthalmopathy from stable hyperthyroidism, with around 90% sensitivity and 81.08% specificity in cross-validation and 80%/75% in testing. During validation, the model predicted progression to ophthalmopathy a median of about 6.5 months ahead of onset, with roughly 65% sensitivity and 72.22% specificity.

CDR1 and CDR2 are drawn from the germline V gene: SGHRS, YFSETQ. V trim: 4 bases; J trim: 5 bases; unmatched bases: 11. Spanning cysteine to phenylalanine, the CDR3 consists of 15 amino acids. The retained sequence is limited to the CDR3, 45 bases, with the frame set at the first base. The TCR beta CDR3 regions were amplified from the RNA transcripts. The TCR CDR3 was subjected to a first round of RT-PCR using the HTBI primer set and the Qiagen OneStep RT-PCR kit. Libraries were constructed in a second round of multiplex PCR, after which size selection and purification were performed. Paired-end sequencing of the libraries was performed with 100 bp reads on an Illumina HiSeq2000. In the paper's pipeline: SOAPnuke was used to process the raw data, with reads discarded if the reads contained adapters or uncalled bases, had a mean Phred below 15, or lacked an exact constant-primer or identifier match. COPE v1.2.5 was used to merge the high-quality paired reads, and each unique nucleotide sequence was defined as a clonotype. MiTCR v1.1 was used to align clonotypes to the IMGT TRBV, TRBD and TRBJ reference segments. Only V-J combinations with frequency above 0.0001, covering 98% to 99.2% of repertoires, were analysed. A TCS score was defined as the ratio between F50 (clonal expansion) and ExV (chaos), using BLOSUM62-based TCRdist between CDR3 peptides within each V-J. Welch's t-statistics and random forest reduced 500 to 650 V-J features to 13, which were used in a naive Bayes classifier (R e1071). Thyroid-blood repertoire similarity was quantified with the Morisita-Horn index. The raw public data were reprocessed by TCRdb itself: fastp quality trimming at Q25, MiXCR clonotype calling, in-frame beta chains only. Each record represents a unique CDR3 protein, reported with the most common genes and DNA among its rows. These V and J calls originate from TCRdb's pipeline instead of the authors' own analysis. For this sample the table gives 600,000 to 800,000 distinct CDR3 sequences, of which just over 35% were detected only once. The top ten clones comprise approximately 31% of the sample.

This clonotype was seen repeatedly, ten times or more. Its antigen remains undetermined. The input lacks base qualities; no much larger clone sits a single base away. Graves' hyperthyroidism was defined as stable when no progression to ophthalmopathy occurred over 18 months of follow-up. Hyperthyroidism patients were aged 18 to 65 years and newly diagnosed, with disease duration of less than 2 months. Patients with uncontrolled infections, other autoimmune diseases, pregnancy or lactation were excluded. Clinical symptoms, serum thyroxine and TRAb, thyroid ultrasound, and orbital computed tomography formed the basis for the diagnoses. PBMCs were separated from about 10 ml of fresh peripheral blood using Ficoll-Paque density gradient centrifugation. Total RNA was extracted using Trizol reagent, and RNA quality was assessed on an Agilent 2100 Bioanalyzer.

This clonotype was obtained from a woman in her thirties or forties with Graves' hyperthyroidism. Sequenced material: blood. The chain employs TRBV5-1 and TRBJ2-7, with 8 middle bases fitting TRBD1. The DNA reads TGCGCCAGCAGCCTGACAGGGGTGATCGCCGACGAGCAGTACTTC. Its translation reads: CASSLTGVIADEQYF.